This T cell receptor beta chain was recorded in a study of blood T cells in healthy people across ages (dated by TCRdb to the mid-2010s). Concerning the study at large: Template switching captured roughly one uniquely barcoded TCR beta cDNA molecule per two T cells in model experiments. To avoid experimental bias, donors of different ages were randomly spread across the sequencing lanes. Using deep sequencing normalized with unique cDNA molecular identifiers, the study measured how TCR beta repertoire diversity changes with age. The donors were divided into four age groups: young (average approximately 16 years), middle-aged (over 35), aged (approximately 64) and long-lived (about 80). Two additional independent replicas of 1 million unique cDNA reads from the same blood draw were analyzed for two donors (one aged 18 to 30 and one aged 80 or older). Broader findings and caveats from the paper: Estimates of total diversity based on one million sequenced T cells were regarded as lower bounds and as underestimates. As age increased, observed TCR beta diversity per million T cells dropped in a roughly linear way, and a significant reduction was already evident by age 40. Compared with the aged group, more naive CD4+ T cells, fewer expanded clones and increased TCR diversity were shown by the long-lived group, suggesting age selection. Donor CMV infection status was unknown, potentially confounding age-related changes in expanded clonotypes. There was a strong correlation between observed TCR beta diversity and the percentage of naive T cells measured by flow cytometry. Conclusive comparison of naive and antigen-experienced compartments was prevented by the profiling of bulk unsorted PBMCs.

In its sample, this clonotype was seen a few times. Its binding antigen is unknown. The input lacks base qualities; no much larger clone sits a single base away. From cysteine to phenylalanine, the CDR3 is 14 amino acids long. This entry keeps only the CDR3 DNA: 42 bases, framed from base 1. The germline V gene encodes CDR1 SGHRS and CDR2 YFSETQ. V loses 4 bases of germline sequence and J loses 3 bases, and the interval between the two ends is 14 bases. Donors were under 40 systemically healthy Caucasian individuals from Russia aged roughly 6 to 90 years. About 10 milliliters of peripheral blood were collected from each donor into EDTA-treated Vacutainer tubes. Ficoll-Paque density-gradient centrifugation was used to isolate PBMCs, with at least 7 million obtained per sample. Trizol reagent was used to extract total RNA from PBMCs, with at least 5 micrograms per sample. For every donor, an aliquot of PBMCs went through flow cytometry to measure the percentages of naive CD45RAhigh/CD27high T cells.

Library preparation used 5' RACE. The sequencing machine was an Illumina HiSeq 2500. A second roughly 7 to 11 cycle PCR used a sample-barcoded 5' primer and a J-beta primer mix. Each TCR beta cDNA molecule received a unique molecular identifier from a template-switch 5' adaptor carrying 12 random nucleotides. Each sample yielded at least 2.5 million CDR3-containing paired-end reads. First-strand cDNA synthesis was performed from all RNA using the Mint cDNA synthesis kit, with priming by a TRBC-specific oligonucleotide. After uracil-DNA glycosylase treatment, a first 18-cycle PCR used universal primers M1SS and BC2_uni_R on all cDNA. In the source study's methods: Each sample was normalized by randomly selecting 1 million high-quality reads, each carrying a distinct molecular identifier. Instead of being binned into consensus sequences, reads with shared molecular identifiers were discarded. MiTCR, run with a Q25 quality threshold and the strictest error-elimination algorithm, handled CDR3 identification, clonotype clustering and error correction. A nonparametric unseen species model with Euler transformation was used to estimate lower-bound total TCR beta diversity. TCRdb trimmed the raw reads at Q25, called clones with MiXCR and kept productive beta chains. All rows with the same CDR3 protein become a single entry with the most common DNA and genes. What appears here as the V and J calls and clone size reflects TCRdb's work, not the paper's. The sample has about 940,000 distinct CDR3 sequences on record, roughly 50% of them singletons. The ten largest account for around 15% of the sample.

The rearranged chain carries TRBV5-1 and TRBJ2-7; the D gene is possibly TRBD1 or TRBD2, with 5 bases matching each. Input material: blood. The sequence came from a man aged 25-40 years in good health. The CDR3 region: CASSPGPSRYEQYF. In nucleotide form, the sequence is TGCGCCAGCAGCCCGGGACCCTCTCGCTACGAGCAGTACTTC.